Each of the 4 T cell receptor beta chains below was sequenced from the same sample in a study of CD8 T cells in ankylosing spondylitis. TCRdb passed the 5' RACE reads through MiXCR, listing each CDR3 protein once. The sample includes 150,000 to 200,000 distinct CDR3 sequences, 13% seen only once; the top ten take more than 9.5%. Material for sequencing was blood, either unsorted or a sorted T cell fraction (not recorded which). These receptor sequences come from a female donor with ankylosing spondylitis or in good health (not recorded which).

This clonotype was counted at least ten times. This chain uses TRBV11-3 with TRBJ1-1, with 8 bases lining up with TRBD1. CDR1 SGHNT and CDR2 YENEEA come from the germline V gene. The CDR3 spans 15 residues. The V gene end was trimmed by 1 base and the J gene end by 1 base; junction bases not matched to a gene: 2. This CDR3 is CASSLVTGANTEAFF. The CDR3, as DNA: TGTGCCAGCAGCTTAGTGACAGGGGCGAACACTGAAGCTTTCTTT. Based on the CDR3 plus reference TRBV11-3 and TRBJ1-1, the full variable domain is EAGVVQSPRYKIIEKKQPVAFWCNPISGHNTLYWYLQNLGQGPELLIRYENEEAVDDSQLPKDRFSAERLKGVDSTLKIQPAELGDSAVYLCASSLVTGANTEAFFGQGTRLTVV.

This clonotype was seen ten or more times. V and J are TRBV29-1 and TRBJ1-4; D possibly corresponds to TRBD1 (5 bases). The V and J ends lost 5 bases and 8 bases respectively, with 15 bases between them. Per the germline V gene, CDR1 is SQVTM and CDR2 is ANQGSEA. The CDR3 sequence is 13 residues long. The CDR3 reads CSVRWQGTEKLFF. CDR3 in DNA: TGCAGCGTTAGGTGGCAGGGTACGGAAAAACTGTTTTTT.

The V gene is TRBV7-8, the J gene TRBJ1-1, with TRBD1 identical over 11 bases. Germline CDR1 reads SGHVS; CDR2 reads FQNEAQ. The CDR3 is 16 amino acids. The J segment lost 4 bases and the V segment lost 4 bases, leaving 8 bases of the junction unmatched. The CDR3 DNA reads TGTGCCAGCAGCTCCTGGGTGGGGACAGGGGGCACTGAAGCTTTCTTT. Protein: CASSSWVGTGGTEAFF.

This clonotype was recorded at least ten times. The rearrangement uses TRBV3-1 and TRBJ2-1; the match to TRBD2 covers 9 bases. CDR1 is LGHDT, CDR2 YNNKEL, per germline (reference sequence). This CDR3 is built from 18 residues. The V segment lost 3 bases and the J segment 0 bases; nucleotides outside the gene matches: 9. CDR3 protein: CASSHQGTSPSSYNEQFF. The CDR3, as DNA: TGTGCCAGCAGCCATCAGGGGACTAGCCCTTCCTCCTACAATGAGCAGTTCTTC.